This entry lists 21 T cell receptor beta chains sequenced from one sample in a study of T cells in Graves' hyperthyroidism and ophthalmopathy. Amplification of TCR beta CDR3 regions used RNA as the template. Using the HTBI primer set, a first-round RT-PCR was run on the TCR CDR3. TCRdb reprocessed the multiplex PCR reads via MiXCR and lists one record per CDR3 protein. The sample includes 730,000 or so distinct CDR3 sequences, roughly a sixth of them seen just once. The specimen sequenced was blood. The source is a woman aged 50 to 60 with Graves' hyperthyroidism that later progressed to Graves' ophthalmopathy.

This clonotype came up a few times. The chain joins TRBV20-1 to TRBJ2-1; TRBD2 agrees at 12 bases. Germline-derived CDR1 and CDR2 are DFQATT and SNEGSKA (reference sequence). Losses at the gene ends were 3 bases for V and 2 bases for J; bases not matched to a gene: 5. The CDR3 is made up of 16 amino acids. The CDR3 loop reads CSARRTSGEPYNEQFF. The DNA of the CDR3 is TGCAGTGCTAGGAGGACTAGCGGGGAGCCCTACAATGAGCAGTTCTTC.

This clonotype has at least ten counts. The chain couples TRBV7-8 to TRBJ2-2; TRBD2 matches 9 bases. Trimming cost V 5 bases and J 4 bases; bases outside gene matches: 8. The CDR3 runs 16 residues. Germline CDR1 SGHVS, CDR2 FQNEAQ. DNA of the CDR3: TGTGCCAGCAGCCAAATAGCGGGGGCTGGCACCGGGGAGCTGTTTTTT. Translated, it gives CASSQIAGAGTGELFF.

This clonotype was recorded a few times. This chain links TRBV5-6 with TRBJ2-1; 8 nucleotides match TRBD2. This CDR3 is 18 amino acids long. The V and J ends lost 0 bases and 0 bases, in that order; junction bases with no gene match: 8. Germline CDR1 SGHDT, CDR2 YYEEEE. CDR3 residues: CASSLASGGALSYNEQFF. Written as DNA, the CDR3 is TGTGCCAGCAGCTTGGCCAGCGGGGGCGCCCTCTCCTACAATGAGCAGTTCTTC.

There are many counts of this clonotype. The CDR3 sequence: CASSVVGNTEAFF. CDR3 DNA: TGTGCCAGCAGCGTTGTGGGGAACACTGAAGCTTTCTTT. The chain links TRBV6-2 or TRBV6-3 to TRBJ1-1; no firm D call. V lost 6 bases and J lost 1, with 9 bases in between. This CDR3 region has 13 residues. CDR1 and CDR2 from the germline V gene are MNHEY and SVGEGT.

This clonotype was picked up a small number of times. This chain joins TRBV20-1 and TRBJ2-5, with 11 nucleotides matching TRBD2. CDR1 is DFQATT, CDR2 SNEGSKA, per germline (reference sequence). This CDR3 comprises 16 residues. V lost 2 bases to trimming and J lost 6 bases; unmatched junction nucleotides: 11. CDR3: CSARSIAGGPLKTQYF. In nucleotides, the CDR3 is TGCAGTGCTAGATCTATAGCGGGGGGGCCTCTAAAGACCCAGTACTTC.

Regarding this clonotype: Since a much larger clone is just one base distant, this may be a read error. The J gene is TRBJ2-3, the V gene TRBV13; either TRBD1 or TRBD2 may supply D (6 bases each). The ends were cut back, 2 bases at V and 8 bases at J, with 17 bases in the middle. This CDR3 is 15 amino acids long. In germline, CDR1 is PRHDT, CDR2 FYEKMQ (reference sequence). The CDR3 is CASSLSPGAGGTQYF. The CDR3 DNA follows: TGTGCCAGCAGCTTATCTCCGGGGGCTGGAGGTACGCAGTATTTT.

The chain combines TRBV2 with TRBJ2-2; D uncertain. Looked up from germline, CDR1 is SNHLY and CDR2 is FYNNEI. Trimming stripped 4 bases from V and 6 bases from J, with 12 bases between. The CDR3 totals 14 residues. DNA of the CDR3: TGTGCCAGCAGTGGAATAAGAGGAGCCGGGGAGCTGTTTTTT. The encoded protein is CASSGIRGAGELFF.

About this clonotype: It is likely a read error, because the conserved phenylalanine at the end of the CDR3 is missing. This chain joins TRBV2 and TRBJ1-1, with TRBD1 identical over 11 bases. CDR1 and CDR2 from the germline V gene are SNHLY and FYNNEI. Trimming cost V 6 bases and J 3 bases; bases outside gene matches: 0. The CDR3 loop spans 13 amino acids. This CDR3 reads CASRGQGDTEAFL. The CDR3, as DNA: TGTGCCAGCAGGGGACAGGGGGACACTGAAGCTTTCTTA.

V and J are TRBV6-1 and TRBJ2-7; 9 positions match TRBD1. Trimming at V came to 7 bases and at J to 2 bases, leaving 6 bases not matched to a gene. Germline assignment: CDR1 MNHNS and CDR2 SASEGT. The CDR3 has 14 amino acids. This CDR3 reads CASKSGQGTYEQYF. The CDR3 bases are TGTGCCAGCAAATCGGGACAGGGAACCTACGAGCAGTACTTC.

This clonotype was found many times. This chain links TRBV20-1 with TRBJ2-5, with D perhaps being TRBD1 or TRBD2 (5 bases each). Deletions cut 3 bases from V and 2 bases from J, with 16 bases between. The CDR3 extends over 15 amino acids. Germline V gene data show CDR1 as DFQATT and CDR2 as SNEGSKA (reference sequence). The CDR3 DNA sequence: TGCAGTGCTAGCGGACTGGGACGGATACAAGAGACCCAGTACTTC. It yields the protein CSASGLGRIQETQYF.

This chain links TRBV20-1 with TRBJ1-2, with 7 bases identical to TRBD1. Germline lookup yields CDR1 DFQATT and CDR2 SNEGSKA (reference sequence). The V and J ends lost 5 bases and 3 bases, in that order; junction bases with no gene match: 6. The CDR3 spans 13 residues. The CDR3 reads CSAPRQGYYGYTF. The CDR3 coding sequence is TGCAGTGCTCCCAGACAGGGTTACTATGGCTACACCTTC.

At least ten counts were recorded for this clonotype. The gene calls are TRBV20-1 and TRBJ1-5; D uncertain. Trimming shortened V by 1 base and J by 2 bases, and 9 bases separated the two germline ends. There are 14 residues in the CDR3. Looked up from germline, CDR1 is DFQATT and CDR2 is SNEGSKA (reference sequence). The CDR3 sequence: CSARGVFGNQPQHF. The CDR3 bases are TGCAGTGCTAGAGGGGTATTCGGCAATCAGCCCCAGCATTTT.

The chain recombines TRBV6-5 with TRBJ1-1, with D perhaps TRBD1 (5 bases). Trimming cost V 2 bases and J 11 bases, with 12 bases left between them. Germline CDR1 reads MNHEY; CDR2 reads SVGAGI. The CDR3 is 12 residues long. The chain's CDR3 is CASSYPGLGAFF. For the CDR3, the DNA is TGTGCCAGCAGTTACCCGGGACTGGGGGCTTTCTTT.

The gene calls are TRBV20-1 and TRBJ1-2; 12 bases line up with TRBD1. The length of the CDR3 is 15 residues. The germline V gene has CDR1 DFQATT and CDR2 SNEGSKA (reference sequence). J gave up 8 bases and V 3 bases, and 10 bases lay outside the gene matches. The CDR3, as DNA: TGCAGTGCTAGCGAGACCGGGACAGGGGGCTACGGCTACACCTTC. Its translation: CSASETGTGGYGYTF.

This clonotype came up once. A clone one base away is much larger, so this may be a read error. The DNA of the CDR3 is TGTGCCAGCAGTGAAAGACTACGCCAAGAGACCCAGTACTTC. Its translation is CASSERLRQETQYF. The chain couples TRBV25-1 to TRBJ2-5, with D perhaps TRBD2 (5 bases). Trimming shortened V by 2 bases and J by 1 base, and 8 bases separated the two germline ends. The CDR3 contains 14 residues. Per germline, CDR1 MGHDK and CDR2 SYGVNS.

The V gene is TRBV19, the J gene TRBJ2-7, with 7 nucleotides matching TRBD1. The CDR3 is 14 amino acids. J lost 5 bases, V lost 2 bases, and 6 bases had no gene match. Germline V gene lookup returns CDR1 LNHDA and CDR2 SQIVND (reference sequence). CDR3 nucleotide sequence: TGTGCCAGTAGTATAAGGGGGCGCTTCCACGAGCAGTACTTC. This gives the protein CASSIRGRFHEQYF.

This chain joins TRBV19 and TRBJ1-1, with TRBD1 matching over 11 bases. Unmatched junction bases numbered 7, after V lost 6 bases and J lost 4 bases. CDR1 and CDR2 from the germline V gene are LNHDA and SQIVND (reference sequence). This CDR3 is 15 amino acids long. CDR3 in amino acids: CASSSRDRGSTEAFF. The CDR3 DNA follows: TGTGCCAGTAGCAGCCGGGACAGGGGGTCCACTGAAGCTTTCTTT.

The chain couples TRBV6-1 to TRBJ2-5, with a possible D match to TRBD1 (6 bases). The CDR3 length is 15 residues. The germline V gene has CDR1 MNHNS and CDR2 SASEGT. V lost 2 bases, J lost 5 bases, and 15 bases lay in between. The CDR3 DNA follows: TGTGCCAGCAGTGAAAATCAGGGGTATTTGGAGACCCAGTACTTC. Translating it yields CASSENQGYLETQYF.

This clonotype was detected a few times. The CDR3 loop reads CASSPEQGSGQPQHF. The CDR3 region has the DNA TGTGCCAGCAGCCCAGAACAGGGTTCGGGTCAGCCCCAGCATTTT. The V call is TRBV5-5, the J call TRBJ1-5; a weak D match, TRBD1 (6 bases). The CDR3 totals 15 residues. With 4 bases removed from V and 6 bases from J, the gap between germline ends came to 17 bases. CDR1 is SGHKS, CDR2 YYEKEE, per germline (reference sequence).

CDR3 in amino acids: CASSRTSGGAGNEQFF. Written as DNA, the CDR3 is TGCGCCAGCAGCCGGACTAGCGGGGGGGCGGGGAATGAGCAGTTCTTC. The chain links TRBV5-1 to TRBJ2-1; 15 nucleotides line up with TRBD2. CDR3 length: 16 amino acids. Trimming took 4 bases from V and 7 from J; bases not matched to a gene: 6. From germline, CDR1 is SGHRS and CDR2 YFSETQ.

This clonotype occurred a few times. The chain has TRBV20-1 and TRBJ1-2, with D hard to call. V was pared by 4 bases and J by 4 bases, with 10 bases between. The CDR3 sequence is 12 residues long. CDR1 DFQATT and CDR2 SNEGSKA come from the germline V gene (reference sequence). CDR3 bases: TGCAGTGCTAATACCCCTCTCTATGGCTACACCTTC. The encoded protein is CSANTPLYGYTF.